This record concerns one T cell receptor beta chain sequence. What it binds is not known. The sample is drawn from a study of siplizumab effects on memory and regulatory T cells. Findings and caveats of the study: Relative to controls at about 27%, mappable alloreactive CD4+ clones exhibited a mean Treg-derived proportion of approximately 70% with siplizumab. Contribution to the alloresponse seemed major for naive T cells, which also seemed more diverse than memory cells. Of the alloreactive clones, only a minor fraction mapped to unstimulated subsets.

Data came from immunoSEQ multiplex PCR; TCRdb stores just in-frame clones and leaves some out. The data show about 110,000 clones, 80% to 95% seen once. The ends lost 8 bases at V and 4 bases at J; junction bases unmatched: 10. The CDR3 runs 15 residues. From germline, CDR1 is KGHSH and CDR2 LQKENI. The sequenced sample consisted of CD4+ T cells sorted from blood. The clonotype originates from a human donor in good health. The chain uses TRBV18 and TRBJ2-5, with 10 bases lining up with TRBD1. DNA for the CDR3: TGTGCCAGCCAACTTGACAGGGGGCGACGAGAGACCCAGTACTTC. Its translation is CASQLDRGRRETQYF.